The clone carrying this T cell receptor (beta chain) is a singleton in its sample. The CDR3 extends over 13 amino acids. V trimming: 4 bases; J trimming: 10 bases; junction bases outside the gene matches: 6. Germline lookup yields CDR1 KGHSH and CDR2 LQKENI. This record comes from a study of blood T cell repertoires in COVID-19. Study-level information: Sites in the United States, Italy and Spain provided acute and convalescent COVID-19 samples. T cells, B-cell-depleted T cells, or PBMCs provided the cDNA or gDNA that served as material.

Study processing details: It was from reference gene primer amplification that nucleated cell counts were estimated. Sequenced by immunoSEQ multiplex PCR; TCRdb stores in-frame clones only, minus some. V, J and clone size reflect that table, while D and trimming were determined from the DNA. The sample has roughly 98,000 clones; approximately 92% are singletons. V gene TRBV18 combines with J gene TRBJ2-1, with TRBD2 identical over 8 bases. The origin of this receptor is a woman aged 55 to 70 with active COVID-19. Input material: peripheral blood. DNA for the CDR3: TGTGCCAGCTCACTAAGCGGGAGTGAGGAGCAGTTCTTC. Amino acids: CASSLSGSEEQFF. The whole variable domain, filled in from reference TRBV18 and TRBJ2-1, reads NAGVMQNPRHLVRRRGQEARLRCSPMKGHSHVYWYRQLPEEGLKFMVYLQKENIIDESGMPKERFSAEFPKEGPSILRIQQVVRGDSAAYFCASSLSGSEEQFFGPGTRLTVL.